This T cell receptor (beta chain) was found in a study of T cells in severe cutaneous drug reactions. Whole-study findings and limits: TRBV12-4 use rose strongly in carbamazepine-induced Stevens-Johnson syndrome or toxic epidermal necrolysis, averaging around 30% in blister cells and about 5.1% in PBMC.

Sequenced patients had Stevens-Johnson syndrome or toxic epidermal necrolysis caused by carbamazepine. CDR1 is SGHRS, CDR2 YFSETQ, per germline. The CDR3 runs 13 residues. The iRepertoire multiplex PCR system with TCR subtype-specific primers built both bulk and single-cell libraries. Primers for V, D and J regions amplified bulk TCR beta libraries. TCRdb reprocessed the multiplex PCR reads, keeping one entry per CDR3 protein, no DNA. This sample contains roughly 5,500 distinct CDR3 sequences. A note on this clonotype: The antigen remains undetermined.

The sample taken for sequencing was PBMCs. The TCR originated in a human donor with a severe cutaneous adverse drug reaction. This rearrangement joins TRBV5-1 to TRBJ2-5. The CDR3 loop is CASSLGSEETQYF.